The entry below describes one T cell receptor beta chain. This sample is part of a study of blood T cell repertoires in COVID-19. On the study more broadly: PBMCs, B-cell-depleted T cells, or T cells were the source of the cDNA or gDNA that made up the material.

Per the authors' pipeline: Scientists estimated how many nucleated cells there were by amplifying reference gene primers. Clones were read by immunoSEQ multiplex PCR, and TCRdb kept only the in-frame ones, dropping some. The V and J calls and the clone size are those of that table, but D and trimming were determined from the DNA. The data hold around 170,000 clones, with around 86% observed a single time. The V end was cut by 6 bases, the J end by 1 base, with 7 bases between. The CDR3 loop spans 13 amino acids. Germline-derived CDR1 and CDR2 are MNHEY and SVGAGI. This sequence was found in a woman aged 30 to 39 who had recovered from COVID-19. The rearrangement joins TRBV6-5 to TRBJ1-3; D not resolved. The sample taken for sequencing was PBMCs or T cells enriched from blood (not recorded which). CDR3 nucleotides: TGTGCCAGCAGCCTATTATCTGGAAACACCATATATTTT. Amino acids: CASSLLSGNTIYF.